The T cell receptor beta chain under discussion was sequenced for a study of lymphopenia after photon versus proton radiotherapy. Study-wide results and caveats: After lymphocyte nadir, photon-treated repertoires showed oligoclonal expansion, especially CD8+ Temra. Authors raise, but do not show, better survival with proton therapy. Relative stability marked proton patients; photon patients lost diversity and naive cells.

Repertoires were generated with immunoSEQ multiplex PCR, while TCRdb's copy carries only in-frame clones and drops some. The top ten hold 2.9% of the sample, which has roughly 65,000 clones, approximately 91% seen once. Of note for this clone: Its antigen is currently unknown.

This CDR3 spans 18 amino acids. The receptor comes from a woman aged 70-85 years with pancreatic cancer. This specimen consisted of peripheral blood, obtained from a patient treated with photon-based radiotherapy. The gene calls are TRBV21-1 and TRBJ2-1; the table's D call TRBD1 went unverified against the DNA. TRBV21-1 is noted as a pseudogene. CDR3 in DNA: TGTGCCAGCAGCAAAACAGGACAGGGGAGATTGGTGATCAATGAGCAGTTCTTC. Its translation is CASSKTGQGRLVINEQFF.